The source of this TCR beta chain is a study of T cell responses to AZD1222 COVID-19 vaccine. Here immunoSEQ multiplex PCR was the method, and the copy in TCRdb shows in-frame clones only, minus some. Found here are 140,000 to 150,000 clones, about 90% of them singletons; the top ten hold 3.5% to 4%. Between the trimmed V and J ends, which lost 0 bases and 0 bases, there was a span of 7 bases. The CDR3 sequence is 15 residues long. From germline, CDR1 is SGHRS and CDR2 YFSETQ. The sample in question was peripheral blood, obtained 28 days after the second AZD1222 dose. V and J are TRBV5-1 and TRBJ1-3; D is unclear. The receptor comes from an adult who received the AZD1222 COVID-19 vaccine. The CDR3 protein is CASSLDILSGNTIYF. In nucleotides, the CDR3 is TGCGCCAGCAGCTTGGATATCCTCTCTGGAAACACCATATATTTT.